This is a list of T cell receptor beta chains from one sample in a study of OX40 agonist ivuxolimab in advanced cancers. TCRdb's table, derived via immunoSEQ multiplex PCR, lists solely in-frame clones and lacks some. Of approximately 40,000 clones in the sample, over 75% are singletons; the top ten hold around 17%. This specimen was CD4+ or CD8+ T cells sorted from blood, taken in a trial of the OX40 agonist ivuxolimab. The receptor source for this set is an adult with an advanced solid tumor such as melanoma, head and neck, liver or kidney cancer. The CDR3 runs from the conserved cysteine through the conserved F or W. A D gene is named only where the DNA matches it firmly.

CDR3 length: 16
V gene: TRBV21-1
J gene: TRBJ1-3
D gene: NA
CDR3 protein: CASSTNSGMGGNTIYF

CDR3 length: 13
V gene: TRBV2
J gene: TRBJ2-7
D gene: NA
CDR3 protein: CASSVWRGSEQYF

CDR3 length: 13
V gene: TRBV7-6
J gene: TRBJ1-2
D gene: NA
CDR3 protein: CASSLGPTGGYTF

CDR3 length: 15
V gene: TRBV30
J gene: TRBJ1-6
D gene: TRBD1
CDR3 protein: CAWSYGQGGNSPLHF

CDR3 length: 16
V gene: TRBV7-9
J gene: TRBJ2-2
D gene: TRBD2
CDR3 protein: CASSNAGEGDTGELFF

CDR3 length: 15
V gene: TRBV29-1
J gene: TRBJ1-2
D gene: TRBD1
CDR3 protein: CSGSTWDRDLTLYTF

CDR3 length: 13
V gene: TRBV15
J gene: TRBJ2-5
D gene: TRBD2
CDR3 protein: CATSAAGEETQYF

CDR3 length: 14
V gene: TRBV7-6
J gene: TRBJ2-7
D gene: NA
CDR3 protein: CASSLAGGDSEQYF

CDR3 length: 14
V gene: TRBV5-4
J gene: TRBJ2-7
D gene: NA
CDR3 protein: CASSRPGTSSEQYF

CDR3 length: 13
V gene: TRBV2
J gene: NA
D gene: NA
CDR3 protein: CASSRGSFYEQYF

CDR3 length: 13
V gene: TRBV7-2
J gene: TRBJ2-5
D gene: NA
CDR3 protein: CASSATSSQTQYF

CDR3 length: 13
V gene: TRBV18
J gene: TRBJ2-2
D gene: NA
CDR3 protein: CASSSNSAGELFF

CDR3 length: 14
V gene: TRBV7-9
J gene: TRBJ2-3
D gene: NA
CDR3 protein: CASSSPRSTDTQYF

CDR3 length: 14
V gene: TRBV7-6
J gene: TRBJ2-3
D gene: NA
CDR3 protein: CASSLERPQDTQYF

CDR3 length: 16
V gene: TRBV27
J gene: TRBJ1-5
D gene: TRBD1
CDR3 protein: CASSLGTGAYNQPQHF

CDR3 length: 16
V gene: TRBV4-3
J gene: TRBJ2-2
D gene: TRBD2
CDR3 protein: CASSQDPRTSAEELFF

CDR3 length: 14
V gene: TRBV7-2
J gene: TRBJ1-5
D gene: TRBD1
CDR3 protein: CASSADRGYQPQHF

CDR3 length: 16
V gene: TRBV5-4
J gene: TRBJ2-1
D gene: TRBD2
CDR3 protein: CASSLTSGGAGNEQFF

CDR3 length: 15
V gene: TRBV27
J gene: TRBJ1-6
D gene: NA
CDR3 protein: CASSHSAGANSPLHF

CDR3 length: 12
V gene: TRBV16
J gene: TRBJ2-4
D gene: NA
CDR3 protein: CASGGGKNIQYF

CDR3 length: 16
V gene: TRBV5-5
J gene: TRBJ1-2
D gene: TRBD1
CDR3 protein: CASSSFKDTGGSGYTF

CDR3 length: 15
V gene: TRBV9
J gene: TRBJ1-2
D gene: TRBD1
CDR3 protein: CASSVDGQGADGYTF

CDR3 length: 15
V gene: TRBV13
J gene: TRBJ2-7
D gene: TRBD1
CDR3 protein: CASSPQGDQSYEQYF

CDR3 length: 13
V gene: TRBV15
J gene: TRBJ2-7
D gene: TRBD1
CDR3 protein: CATSIDRAYEQYF

CDR3 length: 17
V gene: TRBV5-1
J gene: TRBJ2-7
D gene: TRBD1
CDR3 protein: CASSPSPPGTGDYEQYF

CDR3 length: 16
V gene: TRBV6-1
J gene: TRBJ1-6
D gene: TRBD1
CDR3 protein: CASSEVSGQGNSPLHF

CDR3 length: 15
V gene: TRBV7-9
J gene: TRBJ2-7
D gene: NA
CDR3 protein: CASSLEVGRGDEQYF

CDR3 length: 16
V gene: TRBV7-9
J gene: TRBJ2-7
D gene: NA
CDR3 protein: CASSSRYDKGSYEQYF

CDR3 length: 11
V gene: TRBV29-1
J gene: TRBJ2-2
D gene: NA
CDR3 protein: CSVEESGELFF

CDR3 length: 19
V gene: TRBV7-8
J gene: TRBJ2-5
D gene: TRBD2
CDR3 protein: CASSLVQGLAGEYQETQYF

CDR3 length: 11
V gene: TRBV20-1
J gene: TRBJ2-7
D gene: NA
CDR3 protein: CSARRQGEQYF

CDR3 length: 15
V gene: TRBV9
J gene: TRBJ2-1
D gene: NA
CDR3 protein: CASSVAGLGYNEQFF

CDR3 length: 16
V gene: TRBV5-1
J gene: TRBJ2-3
D gene: TRBD2
CDR3 protein: CASSLETSGGPDTQYF

CDR3 length: 13
V gene: TRBV19
J gene: TRBJ2-7
D gene: NA
CDR3 protein: CASSIGSSNEQYF

CDR3 length: 17
V gene: TRBV15
J gene: TRBJ2-3
D gene: TRBD1
CDR3 protein: CATSRPGTGGFTDTQYF

CDR3 length: 15
V gene: TRBV4-1
J gene: TRBJ2-2
D gene: NA
CDR3 protein: CASSQEGRGAGELFF

CDR3 length: 16
V gene: TRBV18
J gene: TRBJ2-1
D gene: TRBD2
CDR3 protein: CASSPGTSGVDNEQFF

CDR3 length: 14
V gene: TRBV11-2
J gene: TRBJ1-4
D gene: NA
CDR3 protein: CASSSEARGEKLFF

CDR3 length: 13
V gene: TRBV27
J gene: TRBJ2-1
D gene: TRBD1
CDR3 protein: CASSWTGGYEQFF

CDR3 length: 14
V gene: TRBV4-1
J gene: TRBJ1-1
D gene: TRBD1
CDR3 protein: CASSPPDRATEAFF

CDR3 length: 14
V gene: TRBV28
J gene: TRBJ1-6
D gene: TRBD1
CDR3 protein: CASSLTGTNSPLHF

CDR3 length: 16
V gene: TRBV5-4
J gene: TRBJ2-2
D gene: TRBD2
CDR3 protein: CASTSGSGGFNGELFF

CDR3 length: 15
V gene: TRBV7-6
J gene: TRBJ2-1
D gene: NA
CDR3 protein: CASSLESSWSGEQFF

CDR3 length: 16
V gene: TRBV4-1
J gene: TRBJ2-1
D gene: TRBD1
CDR3 protein: CASSPLGDRGGNEQFF

CDR3 length: 14
V gene: TRBV5-6
J gene: TRBJ2-5
D gene: NA
CDR3 protein: CASIQNVYQETQYF

CDR3 length: 14
V gene: TRBV7-7
J gene: TRBJ2-2
D gene: NA
CDR3 protein: CASSPGTNTGELFF

CDR3 length: 14
V gene: TRBV18
J gene: TRBJ2-2
D gene: NA
CDR3 protein: CASPSGAEPGELFF